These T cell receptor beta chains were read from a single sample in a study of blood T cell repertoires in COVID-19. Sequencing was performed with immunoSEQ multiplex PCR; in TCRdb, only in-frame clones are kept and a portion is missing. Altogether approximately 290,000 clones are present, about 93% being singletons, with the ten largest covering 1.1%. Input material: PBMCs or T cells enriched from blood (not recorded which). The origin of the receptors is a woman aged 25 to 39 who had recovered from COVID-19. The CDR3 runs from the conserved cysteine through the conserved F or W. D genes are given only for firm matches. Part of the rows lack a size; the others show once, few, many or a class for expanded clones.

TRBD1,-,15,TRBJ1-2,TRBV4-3,TGCGCCAGCAGCCAAGACTGGACAGGACACTATGGCTACACCTTC,CASSQDWTGHYGYTF
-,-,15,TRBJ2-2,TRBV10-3,TGTGCCATCAGGGAACAGGGCCCGGGCACCGGGGAGCTGTTTTTT,CAIREQGPGTGELFF
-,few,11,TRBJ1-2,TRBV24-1,TGTGCCACCAGTTCAGGGGTGGGCTACACCTTC,CATSSGVGYTF
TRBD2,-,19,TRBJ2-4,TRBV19,TGTGCCAGTACGGGCATTGGCGGGAGGGCCCGGGGGGCCAAAAACATTCAGTACTTC,CASTGIGGRARGAKNIQYF
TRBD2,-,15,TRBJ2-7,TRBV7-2,TGTGCCAGCAGCGGGGGACTAGCGGCGGCCTACGAGCAGTACTTC,CASSGGLAAAYEQYF
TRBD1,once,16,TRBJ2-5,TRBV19,TGTGCCAGTCAAACCCGCGGGACAGGGCCCCCCCAGACCCAGTACTTC,CASQTRGTGPPQTQYF
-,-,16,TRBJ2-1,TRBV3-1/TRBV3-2,TGTGCCAGCAGTCCTCTAGCGCAAAGCTCCTACAATGAGCAGTTCTTC,CASSPLAQSSYNEQFF
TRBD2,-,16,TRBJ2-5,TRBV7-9,TGTGCCAGCAGCTTATCCGGTAGCGGGAGGGGCGAGACCCAGTACTTC,CASSLSGSGRGETQYF
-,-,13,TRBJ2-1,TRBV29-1,TGCAGCGTTTCAGGATCAGCTTACAATGAGCAGTTCTTC,CSVSGSAYNEQFF
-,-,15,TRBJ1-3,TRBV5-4,TGTGCCAGCAGCACCCGGGACATGGGAGGAAACACCATATATTTT,CASSTRDMGGNTIYF
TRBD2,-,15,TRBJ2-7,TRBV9,TGTGCCAGCAGCCCCGGACTAGCGACAGGCGGCGAGCAGTACTTC,CASSPGLATGGEQYF
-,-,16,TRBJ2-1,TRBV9,TGTGCCAGCAGCGCCCGGATTAGCGGAAAGAACAATGAGCAGTTCTTC,CASSARISGKNNEQFF
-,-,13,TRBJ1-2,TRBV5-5,TGTGCCAGCAGTCCTAGGGAGAACTATGGCTACACCTTC,CASSPRENYGYTF
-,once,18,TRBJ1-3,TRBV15,TGTGCCACCAGCAGAGTTCCAACAGGGCGGGAGACTGGAAACACCATATATTTT,CATSRVPTGRETGNTIYF
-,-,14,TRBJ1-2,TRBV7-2,TGTGCCAGCAGCTTAAACGGCCAGGGCGATGGCTACACCTTC,CASSLNGQGDGYTF
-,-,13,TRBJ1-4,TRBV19,TGTGCCAGTAGTATCCAAGGAGGCGAAAAACTGTTTTTT,CASSIQGGEKLFF
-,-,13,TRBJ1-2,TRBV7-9,TGTGCCAGCAGCCAAGAGGGGGGGCTCGGCTACACCTTC,CASSQEGGLGYTF
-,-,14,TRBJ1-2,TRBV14,TGTGCCAGCAGCCTCGCATCGGTAAACTATGGCTACACCTTC,CASSLASVNYGYTF
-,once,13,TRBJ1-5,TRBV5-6,TGTGCCAGCAGCTTGGACAGGGATCAGCCCCAGCATTTT,CASSLDRDQPQHF
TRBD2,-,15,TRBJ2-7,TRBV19,TGTGCCAGTAGTATCGGGACTAGCGGGACCTACGAGCAGTACTTC,CASSIGTSGTYEQYF
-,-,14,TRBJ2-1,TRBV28,TGTGCCAGCACGGGGGGCGCGAGTTACAATGAGCAGTTCTTC,CASTGGASYNEQFF
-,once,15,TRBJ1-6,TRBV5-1,TGCGCCAGCAGAAAGGAGGTCTCCTATAATTCACCCCTCCACTTT,CASRKEVSYNSPLHF
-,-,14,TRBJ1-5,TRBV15,TGTGCCACCAGCAGAGATCCCTCCCCTCAGCCCCAGCATTTT,CATSRDPSPQPQHF
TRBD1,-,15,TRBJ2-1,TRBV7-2,TGTGCCAGCAGCGCCCCGGGACAGGTGGACAATGAGCAGTTCTTC,CASSAPGQVDNEQFF
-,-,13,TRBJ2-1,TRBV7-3,TGTGCCAGCAGCTTAAATAGCGCCAATGAGCAGTTCTTC,CASSLNSANEQFF
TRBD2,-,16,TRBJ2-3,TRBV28,TGTGCCAGCAGTGAGGGAGGGCAAAGAGGCACAGATACGCAGTATTTT,CASSEGGQRGTDTQYF
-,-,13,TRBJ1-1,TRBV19,TGTGCCAGTAGTATAGTTAAGAACACTGAAGCTTTCTTT,CASSIVKNTEAFF
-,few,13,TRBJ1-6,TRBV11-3,TGTGCCAGCAGCTTGGCAATGGGAGCACCCCTCCACTTT,CASSLAMGAPLHF
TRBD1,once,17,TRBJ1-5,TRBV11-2,TGTGCCAGCAGCTTAGCGAGGGACAGGGTGGGCAATCAGCCCCAGCATTTT,CASSLARDRVGNQPQHF
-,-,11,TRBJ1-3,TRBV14,TGTGCCAGCAGCCAAGCGGACACCATATATTTT,CASSQADTIYF
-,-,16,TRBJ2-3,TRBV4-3,TGCGCCAGCAGCCAAGAGGTTCGGGGGGCCACAGATACGCAGTATTTT,CASSQEVRGATDTQYF
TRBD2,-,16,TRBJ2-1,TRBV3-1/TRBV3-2,TGTGCCAGCAGAATGATAAGGACTAGCGGGAGGGCAGAGCAGTTCTTC,CASRMIRTSGRAEQFF
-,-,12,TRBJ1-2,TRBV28,TGTGCCAGCGGGGAGTGGAGCTATGGCTACACCTTC,CASGEWSYGYTF
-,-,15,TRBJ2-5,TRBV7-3,TGTGCCAGCAGCCAAAGCGCAGGGCCTCAAGAGACCCAGTACTTC,CASSQSAGPQETQYF
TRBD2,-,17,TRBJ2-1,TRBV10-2,TGCGCCAGCAGTGGGCCGGGACTAGCGGGAGAGTTGGGTGAGCAGTTCTTC,CASSGPGLAGELGEQFF
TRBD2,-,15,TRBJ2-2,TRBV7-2,TGTGCCAGCAGCTTAGACGGGAGGTTTAACGGGGAGCTGTTTTTT,CASSLDGRFNGELFF
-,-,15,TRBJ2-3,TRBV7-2,TGTGCCAGCAGCTTCAGACAGGCCCGAGGAGATACGCAGTATTTT,CASSFRQARGDTQYF
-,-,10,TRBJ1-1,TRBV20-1,TGCAGTGCCCTCGACAGGGAAGCTTTCTTT,CSALDREAFF
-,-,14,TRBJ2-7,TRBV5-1,TGCGCCAGCAGCCTCTCGGTCCCTGTGAATGAGCAGTACTTC,CASSLSVPVNEQYF
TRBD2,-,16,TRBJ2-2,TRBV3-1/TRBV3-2,TGTGCCAGCAGCCAAGAGGGACTAGCGAACACCGGGGAGCTGTTTTTT,CASSQEGLANTGELFF
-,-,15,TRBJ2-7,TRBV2,TGTGCCAGCAACCTCCACCGGGACACCACCTACGAGCAGTACTTC,CASNLHRDTTYEQYF
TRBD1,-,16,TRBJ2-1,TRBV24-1,TGTGCCACCAGCGACCCAGGGACAGAAACCTACAATGAGCAGTTCTTC,CATSDPGTETYNEQFF
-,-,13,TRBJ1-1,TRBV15,TGTGCCACAGCCGTACAGGAGAACACTGAAGCTTTCTTT,CATAVQENTEAFF
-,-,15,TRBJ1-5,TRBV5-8,TGTGCCAGCAGATGGGGCCGGGCAGGTGATCAGCCCCAGCATTTT,CASRWGRAGDQPQHF
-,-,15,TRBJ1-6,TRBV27,TGTGCCAGCAGTCCGCGGAGCCCCCGGAATTCACCCCTCCACTTT,CASSPRSPRNSPLHF